The 30 T cell receptor beta chains in this list originate from one sample, sequenced in a study of T cells in Graves' hyperthyroidism and ophthalmopathy. RNA transcripts provided the source from which TCR beta CDR3 regions were amplified. RT-PCR in the first round (using the HTBI primer set) targeted the TCR CDR3. TCRdb used MiXCR to reprocess the multiplex PCR reads, holding one entry per CDR3 protein. Of about 420,000 distinct CDR3 sequences in the sample, about a sixth were seen once. The sequencing sample was made of blood. Receptor source: a woman between 18 and 29 years old with Graves' hyperthyroidism.

Concerning this clonotype: This may arise from a read error, as a much more abundant clone is one base away. This chain links TRBV6-1 with TRBJ1-1, with no clear D. Germline lookup yields CDR1 MNHNS and CDR2 SASEGT. V lost 6 bases to trimming and J lost 5 bases, with 13 bases between them. CDR3 length equals 13 residues. The CDR3 region has the DNA TGTGCCAGCAGGCGAAGCAGCGGGACTGAAGCTTTCTTT. It is translated as CASRRSSGTEAFF.

In this sample, this clonotype turned up many times. V gene TRBV7-4 combines with J gene TRBJ1-1; 11 nucleotides line up with TRBD1. J lost 4 bases, V lost 0 bases, and 4 bases had no gene match. This CDR3 contains 16 residues. CDR1 and CDR2 (germline): SGHVT, SQSDAQ. The CDR3 region has the DNA TGTGCCAGCAGCTTAGCGGGACAGGGGGGTGCCACTGAAGCTTTCTTT. Translated: CASSLAGQGGATEAFF.

The table lists this clonotype with a count of one. This clone may be a read error of a much larger clone one base away. V and J are TRBV24-1 and TRBJ2-7; no firm D call. The germline V gene has CDR1 KGHDR and CDR2 SFDVKD. The ends were cut back, 5 bases at V and 2 bases at J, with 21 bases in the middle. This CDR3 has 17 residues. The CDR3 DNA reads TGTGCCACCAGTGGTTTAAAATCCGACGAGTTCCCCTACGAGCAGTACTTC. Translating it yields CATSGLKSDEFPYEQYF.

The chain couples TRBV5-4 to TRBJ2-7, with D possibly matching TRBD1 (6 bases). The CDR3 runs to 17 residues. Germline loops: CDR1 SGHNT, CDR2 YYREEE (reference sequence). Deletions cut 0 bases from V and 3 bases from J, with 19 bases between. In DNA form, the CDR3 reads TGTGCCAGCAGCTTGGCGTCGGTACAGGGCTTTATCTACGAGCAGTACTTC. Protein sequence: CASSLASVQGFIYEQYF. The variable domain in full, completed from reference TRBV5-4 and TRBJ2-7, reads ETGVTQSPTHLIKTRGQQVTLRCSSQSGHNTVSWYQQALGQGPQFIFQYYREEENGRGNFPPRFSGLQFPNYSSELNVNALELDDSALYLCASSLASVQGFIYEQYFGPGTRLTVT.

This clonotype was detected ten times or more. The chain links TRBV3-1 to TRBJ1-4; D remains ambiguous. Trimming removed 2 bases from V and 0 bases from J, with 16 bases in between. The CDR3 totals 18 residues. The germline V gene encodes CDR1 LGHDT and CDR2 YNNKEL (reference sequence). The CDR3 reads CASSQYLSRRATNEKLFF. The CDR3 nucleotides read TGTGCCAGCAGCCAATATCTCTCCCGGCGCGCAACTAATGAAAAACTGTTTTTT. The entire variable domain, with the rest obtained from reference TRBV3-1 and TRBJ1-4, is as follows: DTAVSQTPKYLVTQMGNDKSIKCEQNLGHDTMYWYKQDSKKFLKIMFSYNNKELIINETVPNRFSPKSPDKAHLNLHINSLELGDSAVYFCASSQYLSRRATNEKLFFGSGTQLSVL.

This clonotype came up many times. The chain links TRBV27 to TRBJ2-1; 9 nucleotides match TRBD2. The germline V gene encodes CDR1 MNHEY and CDR2 SMNVEV (reference sequence). This CDR3 is built from 15 residues. The V segment lost 3 bases and the J segment 8 bases; nucleotides outside the gene matches: 8. The CDR3 DNA reads TGTGCCAGCAGTTTCTATCTAGCGGGACGCTATGAGCAGTTCTTC. This gives the protein CASSFYLAGRYEQFF.

This clonotype was counted once. Given a much more abundant clone one base away, this may be a read error. This likely comes from a read error, as the CDR3 has no conserved phenylalanine or tryptophan at its end. The CDR3 is CASSLSPEAFL. CDR3 nucleotides: TGTGCCAGCAGTTTAAGCCCTGAAGCTTTCCTT. J is TRBJ1-1 and V is TRBV27; D ambiguous. The germline V and J ends were trimmed by 2 bases and 6 bases, with 4 bases remaining between them. Germline V CDR1 and CDR2: MNHEY, SMNVEV (reference sequence). The CDR3 length is 11 residues.

This clonotype was detected only a few times. V usage is TRBV4-1 and J usage is TRBJ1-2; the match to TRBD1 covers 7 bases. The V segment lost 6 bases and the J segment 4 bases; nucleotides outside the gene matches: 14. The CDR3 spans 16 residues. Germline V gene lookup returns CDR1 MGHRA and CDR2 YSYEKL. The CDR3 spells CASRAKGGQSSYGYTF. The CDR3 DNA reads TGCGCCAGCAGAGCCAAAGGGGGACAGAGCTCCTATGGCTACACCTTC.

This clonotype has a handful of counts. The chain joins TRBV20-1 to TRBJ1-4; D call uncertain. The germline CDR1 and CDR2 sequences are DFQATT and SNEGSKA (reference sequence). The V and J ends lost 5 bases and 4 bases respectively, with 17 bases between them. The CDR3 is 15 residues long. This CDR3 is CSASLLGPFNEKLFF. Here the CDR3 DNA reads TGCAGTGCTTCCCTTCTTGGGCCATTTAATGAAAAACTGTTTTTT.

With respect to this clonotype: This may come from a read error, since a much larger clone is one base off. The chain carries TRBV27 and TRBJ2-1; D is undetermined. The CDR3 is made up of 15 amino acids. Per the germline V gene, CDR1 is MNHEY and CDR2 is SMNVEV (reference sequence). The V end was cut by 6 bases, the J end by 7 bases, with 19 bases between. The CDR3, as DNA: TGTGCCAGCAGATTAAGGCCGTCCCAAGGGAATGAGCAGTTCTTC. The encoded protein is CASRLRPSQGNEQFF.

The chain recombines TRBV19 with TRBJ1-4; no definite D call. The CDR3 totals 16 residues. Germline CDR1 LNHDA, CDR2 SQIVND (reference sequence). V lost 2 bases to trimming and J lost 0 bases, with 10 bases between them. CDR3 bases: TGTGCCAGTAGTATATTTTATCCTGCAACTAATGAAAAACTGTTTTTT. This encodes CASSIFYPATNEKLFF.

The chain joins TRBV19 to TRBJ2-1; 7 nucleotides line up with TRBD1. With V trimmed by 7 bases and J by 0 bases, 6 bases remained unmatched. The CDR3 sequence is 15 residues long. CDR1 and CDR2 (germline): LNHDA, SQIVND (reference sequence). In DNA form, the CDR3 reads TGTGCCAGTACCATCGGGACAGCCTCCTACAATGAGCAGTTCTTC. This codes for CASTIGTASYNEQFF.

This clonotype was observed a handful of times. The chain joins TRBV9 to TRBJ2-5; 12 nucleotides match TRBD1. The CDR3 has 16 residues. Looked up from germline, CDR1 is SGDLS and CDR2 is YYNGEE. Germline trimming cut 4 bases from V and 4 bases from J; bases unmatched to any gene: 8. CDR3 sequence (DNA): TGTGCCAGCAGCTCCCGGGACAGGGGGCCCATAGAGACCCAGTACTTC. Amino acid sequence: CASSSRDRGPIETQYF.

This clonotype was seen repeatedly, ten times or more. CDR3 DNA: TGTGCCAGCAGTTGGAACATGAGGGCCAATGAGCAGTTCTTC. It yields the protein CASSWNMRANEQFF. This chain connects TRBV12-3 or TRBV12-4 to TRBJ2-1; perhaps TRBD2 as D (5 bases). V lost 4 bases and J lost 6, with 13 bases in between. This CDR3 spans 14 amino acids.

This sequence joins TRBV4-1 and TRBJ2-1, with a tentative D call TRBD2 (5 bases). The ends were cut back, 5 bases at V and 4 bases at J, with 12 bases in the middle. Germline V gene lookup returns CDR1 MGHRA and CDR2 YSYEKL. The CDR3 runs to 14 residues. CDR3 nucleotides: TGCGCCAGCAGCAGGGCGGGTAGGTACAATGAGCAGTTCTTC. Its translation: CASSRAGRYNEQFF.

This clonotype was detected ten times or more. The chain has TRBV6-6 and TRBJ2-2; 8 nucleotides match TRBD1. This CDR3 has 16 residues. The V segment lost 0 bases and the J segment 3 bases; nucleotides outside the gene matches: 3. CDR1 and CDR2 from the germline V gene are MNHNY and SVGAGI (reference sequence). CDR3 DNA sequence: TGTGCCAGCAGTTACTCGACAGGGGCGTACACCGGGGAGCTGTTTTTT. It specifies CASSYSTGAYTGELFF.

This clonotype turned up a few times. The gene calls are TRBV19 and TRBJ1-5, with D perhaps TRBD1 (5 bases). Germline CDR1 reads LNHDA; CDR2 reads SQIVND (reference sequence). This CDR3 contains 16 residues. The V gene lost 10 bases and the J gene lost 0 bases, with 19 bases spanning the gap. The CDR3: CATRPGTLYSNQPQHF. The CDR3 DNA follows: TGTGCCACCCGTCCAGGGACCTTGTATAGCAATCAGCCCCAGCATTTT.

The chain employs TRBV7-9 and TRBJ1-5; no clear D. The V end lost 2 bases, the J end lost 7 bases, and 15 bases lay between the germline ends. CDR1 and CDR2 (germline): SEHNR, FQNEAQ (reference sequence). The CDR3 loop spans 15 amino acids. CDR3 residues: CASSLSIGPLQPQHF. Here the CDR3 DNA reads TGTGCCAGCAGCTTATCGATAGGGCCCTTGCAGCCCCAGCATTTT.

The chain joins TRBV10-3 to TRBJ1-1; perhaps TRBD1 as D (6 bases). CDR3 length: 13 amino acids. Germline values: CDR1 ENHRY, CDR2 SYGVKD. V shed 8 bases and J shed 0 bases, with 10 bases lying between them. CDR3 sequence reads: CAIGGALNTEAFF. CDR3 nucleotide sequence: TGTGCCATCGGGGGCGCCCTGAACACTGAAGCTTTCTTT.

This clonotype was recorded many times. The chain joins TRBV13 to TRBJ2-5, with 9 nucleotides matching TRBD2. CDR1 is PRHDT, CDR2 FYEKMQ, per germline (reference sequence). Losses at the gene ends were 5 bases for V and 5 bases for J; bases not matched to a gene: 12. The length of the CDR3 is 16 residues. In nucleotides, the CDR3 is TGTGCCAGCAGCCAAGTTGGCGGGAGGGACCGGGAGACCCAGTACTTC. It translates to CASSQVGGRDRETQYF.

This clonotype was detected ten times or more. J is TRBJ1-2 and V is TRBV2; no definite D call. Germline CDR1 is SNHLY and CDR2 is FYNNEI. V lost 5 bases, J lost 2 bases, and 6 bases lay in between. CDR3 length: 12 residues. The CDR3 DNA reads as TGTGCCAGCAGTTCCCGAAACTATGGCTACACCTTC. It is translated as CASSSRNYGYTF.

The CDR3 sequence: CASSRSATSGNTIYF. In nucleotides, the CDR3 is TGTGCCAGCAGTCGATCAGCGACTTCTGGAAACACCATATATTTT. This sequence joins TRBV6-1 and TRBJ1-3; D gene ambiguous. CDR1 and CDR2 from the germline V gene are MNHNS and SASEGT. CDR3 length: 15 amino acids. V gave up 5 bases and J gave up 1 base, with 12 bases separating them.

The chain employs TRBV7-2 and TRBJ2-5; D is perhaps TRBD1 (6 bases). Germline V gives CDR1 SGHTA, CDR2 FQGNSA. The V gene lost 6 bases and the J gene lost 3 bases, with 14 bases spanning the gap. This CDR3 has 14 residues. The CDR3 region is CASRTQQGEETQYF. The CDR3, as DNA: TGTGCCAGCAGGACGCAACAGGGTGAAGAGACCCAGTACTTC.

On this clonotype: This sequence may be a read error, since a much larger clone differs from it by one base. V gene TRBV2 combines with J gene TRBJ2-2, with TRBD2 matching over 7 bases. Germline assignment: CDR1 SNHLY and CDR2 FYNNEI. The CDR3 is made up of 14 amino acids. With V trimmed by 6 bases and J by 4 bases, 5 bases remained unmatched. As DNA, the CDR3 is TGTGCCAGCAGAAGCGGGGTGGGCACCGGGGAGCTGTTTTTT. It yields the protein CASRSGVGTGELFF. The full variable domain, in which reference TRBV2 and TRBJ2-2 provide the parts outside the CDR3, is EPEVTQTPSHQVTQMGQEVILRCVPISNHLYFYWYRQILGQKVEFLVSFYNNEISEKSEIFDDQFSVERPDGSNFTLKIRSTKLEDSAMYFCASRSGVGTGELFFGEGSRLTVL.

CDR3 region: CASSYRGAANEKLFF. The CDR3 DNA reads as TGTGCCAGCAGCTATAGGGGAGCAGCTAATGAAAAACTGTTTTTT. This chain uses TRBV27 with TRBJ1-4, with D perhaps matching TRBD1 (5 bases). Germline assignment: CDR1 MNHEY and CDR2 SMNVEV (reference sequence). The CDR3 runs 15 residues. V lost 6 bases and J 3 bases, leaving 14 bases between the germline ends.

Comments on this clonotype: Its ends do not fully match the called genes, so a read error is possible. The chain employs TRBV28 and TRBJ2-2, with TRBD1 identical over 9 bases. The CDR3 extends over 16 amino acids. Looked up from germline, CDR1 is MDHEN and CDR2 is SYDVKM. This CDR3 is CASSSDRGGNIGELFF. In nucleotides, the CDR3 is TGTGCCAGCAGTTCTGACAGGGGGGGGAACATCGGGGAGCTGTTTTTT.

Ten or more counts support this clonotype. The chain employs TRBV12-3 or TRBV12-4 and TRBJ1-4; possible D gene TRBD1, 6 bases. The CDR3 has 15 amino acids. V shed 4 bases and J shed 8 bases, with 17 bases lying between them. The DNA for the CDR3 is TGTGCCAGCAGTTCATCCGGGGGGCGTAGCGAAAAACTGTTTTTT. It encodes CASSSSGGRSEKLFF.

This clonotype was seen ten or more times. The chain links TRBV18 to TRBJ1-3; D possibly corresponds to TRBD1 (5 bases). Trimming shortened V by 5 bases and J by 0 bases, and 14 bases separated the two germline ends. The CDR3 totals 16 residues. The germline CDR1 and CDR2 sequences are KGHSH and LQKENI. In DNA form, the CDR3 reads TGTGCCAGCTCAGTCCAACAGGCGCCCTCTGGAAACACCATATATTTT. Its translation is CASSVQQAPSGNTIYF. The full variable domain, rest sourced from reference TRBV18 and TRBJ1-3, is NAGVMQNPRHLVRRRGQEARLRCSPMKGHSHVYWYRQLPEEGLKFMVYLQKENIIDESGMPKERFSAEFPKEGPSILRIQQVVRGDSAAYFCASSVQQAPSGNTIYFGEGSWLTVV.

This clonotype occurred many times. The V gene is TRBV24-1, the J gene TRBJ2-3; D is ambiguous. Germline values: CDR1 KGHDR, CDR2 SFDVKD. The germline V and J ends were trimmed by 6 bases and 5 bases, with 8 bases remaining between them. CDR3 length equals 12 residues. The CDR3 sequence: CATSPLGDTQYF. The CDR3 coding sequence is TGTGCCACCAGTCCCTTAGGAGATACGCAGTATTTT.

This clonotype came up a few times. The V gene is TRBV7-2, the J gene TRBJ1-3, with no clear D. The CDR3 sequence is 15 residues long. The germline V gene encodes CDR1 SGHTA and CDR2 FQGNSA. The V gene lost 1 base and the J gene lost 2 bases, with 9 bases spanning the gap. The chain's CDR3 is CASSLGGAPGNTIYF. In nucleotides, the CDR3 is TGTGCCAGCAGCTTAGGGGGTGCGCCTGGAAACACCATATATTTT.